This T cell receptor (beta chain) was captured in a study of cytomegalovirus exposure and HLA in healthy donors (dated by TCRdb to about 2017). About the investigation overall: In an earlier analysis of roughly 590 of the donors, 276 Gb of sequence data and 120 million or so unique TCR beta sequences from about 190 million T cells were reported. Using immunosequencing, the study profiled T cell repertoires from fewer than 850 subjects and related those repertoires to cytomegalovirus serostatus. A later genetic analysis took genome-wide SNP genotypes for about three fifths of the 666 donors and used that subset as a discovery cohort. The later analysis used no new phenotypic data to find candidate immune exposures, relying instead on TCR beta sequences and their occurrence across donors. The study aimed to test whether signatures of past pathogen exposure could be identified by cataloging public T cell receptors. Every discovery cohort repertoire had been produced on one sequencing platform. Because of strong linkage in the cohort, four to six DR-DQ haplotypes were treated as single units for association and clustering. The study combined high-throughput TCR immunosequencing, statistical association of individual TCRs with disease status, and machine learning to predict cytomegalovirus infection status. An earlier analysis of 450 to 750 of the donors used high-throughput TCR beta sequencing to judge whether each TCR beta V gene segment behaved as functional or pseudogenic. The genetic ancestry cluster associated with self-reported Caucasian donors included about 81% of the approximately 430 genotyped donors. About 280 gigabases of sequencing data and 70 million to 95 million unique TCR sequences made up an early release that covered around 640 HLA-typed donors. In addition to the first cohort of 666 subjects, a separate validation cohort of about 120 different subjects was used. Typing coverage varied by locus: about 629-630 donors for A, B, C, DRB1 and DQB1; more than 500 for DQA1; about 570 for DPA1; around 490 for DPB1. On average, roughly 250,000 unique TCR beta nucleotide sequences were sequenced per donor among about 400 genotyped donors of the cohort, with roughly 18% of those sequences being non-productive. HLA typing included class I and class II loci at four-digit resolution. To study patterns of TCR occurrence, a later analysis re-analyzed previously published TCR beta repertoires from 500 to 850 donors and added high-resolution HLA genotyping. Donor age, sex, ethnicity and CMV serostatus were compiled alongside the repertoire data.

Comment on this clone: Its specific antigen is unknown. Qualities for individual bases were not recorded, and no much larger clone is one base off.

The library was generated by the immunoSEQ multiplex PCR assay. A mixture of 60 forward primers for TCR Vbeta segments and 13 reverse primers for TCR Jbeta segments was used in the multiplex PCR. The CDR3 region of rearranged TCR beta genes was amplified from genomic DNA by a multiplex PCR assay. On the Illumina HiSeq System, the amplified TCR beta libraries were sequenced as 87-base-pair reads. In the paper's pipeline: A later analysis counted approximately 84 million unique TCR beta chains across the 650 to 800 repertoires, and roughly 11 million of these chains were shared by at least two donors. Raw reads were error-corrected and collapsed into unique sequences with a nearest-neighbor algorithm that merged closely related sequences to remove PCR and sequencing errors. CDR3 sequences were aligned to IMGT reference sequences to assign V, D and J gene segments. For a sequence to be retained, a match of at least six nucleotides to both a V gene segment and a J gene segment was required. Rearrangements were called productive when the CDR3 lacked stop codons and stayed in frame with V and J; all others were non-productive. CDR3 was defined according to IMGT convention as the region running from the second conserved V-encoded cysteine to the conserved J-encoded phenylalanine. The earlier analysis of 587 of the donors excluded sequences that lacked an unambiguous match to a single V gene segment. In an earlier analysis of approximately 500 of the donors, a V segment was called functional when productive rearrangements were above 56.7%, and segregating when the standard deviation between donors exceeded 5%. A statistical classification framework was built to diagnose cytomegalovirus status from the catalog of TCR beta chain sequences. V and J gene assignment, in a later analysis, came from comparing TCR nucleotide sequences with IMGT/GENE-DB human TR gene sequences. A later analysis assigned CDR3 sequences and most-parsimonious VDJ recombination scenarios with the TCRdist pipeline. A later analysis defined each TCR beta chain by its CDR3 amino acid sequence plus V-gene family, and excluded reads lacking a unique V-gene family. A later analysis removed roughly 590 highly shared, low-generation-probability nucleotide sequences to deal with suspected cross-contamination and a sequencing artifact. A later analysis calculated a clonal expansion index for each public chain from normalized within-repertoire ranks of inferred template counts. In a later analysis, generation probabilities were computed with a VDJ recombination model fitted to out-of-frame rearrangements, and the resulting probabilities were checked against IGoR. In a later analysis, hypergeometric tests were used to score TCR-TCR, TCR-HLA and TCR-CMV co-occurrence, with a repertoire-size bias correction applied to TCR pairs. False discovery rates were estimated in a later analysis by permuting HLA or CMV assignments 20 times. A later analysis grouped co-occurring TCRs with DBSCAN, adding TCRdist sequence similarity when clustering within HLA-allele-positive subsets. For co-occurrence clustering, repertoires with fewer than 30,000 or more than 120,000 public chains were excluded, along with roughly 5 repertoires with anomalous nucleotide sharing. The table was pulled from immuneACCESS by TCRdb, which kept in-frame rearrangements only. Such tables lose some clones; where checked, under half of the loss comes from unresolved V genes, and the rest has no known cause. The V and J calls and the clone size are those of that table, but D and trimming were determined from the DNA. The sample table records some 270,000 clones; about 90% of these occur just once. The ten biggest clones cover 1.7% of the sample.

In total, approximately 610 healthy bone marrow donors made up the cohort. All cohort members were sampled while nominally healthy, although unrecorded immune exposures were likely present. The donor was CMV seronegative and belonged to the group of around 350 seronegative cohort members. Each donor provided a peripheral blood sample, and peripheral blood mononuclear cells were used for TCR beta sequencing. Genomic DNA was extracted from the blood cell samples with the Qiagen DNeasy Blood Extraction Kit. Overall study outcomes, separate from this receptor: Three of the identified cytomegalovirus-associated TCR beta chains were confirmed in vitro to be specific for cytomegalovirus antigens. In a later analysis, some 18,000 TCR beta sequences were associated with specific HLA alleles at a false discovery rate of 0.05. According to the authors, the approach could potentially be generalized to other disease states and immunological phenotypes. Linkage disequilibrium might explain the correlated functional status among segregating V segments, but an unknown experimental factor could not be ruled out. The classifier was reported to diagnose cytomegalovirus status with high specificity and sensitivity in both the original cohort and the validation cohort. Because HLA typing was missing for some donors at each locus, association tests included only the typed subset. Because counts were too low, about 18 rarely observed V segments, including chromosome 9 orphons, were excluded from the earlier analysis of 587 of the donors. A further reported finding was that TCR beta sequences accurately predicted the HLA-A and HLA-B alleles for most subjects in the first cohort. A later genetic analysis associated a missense DCLRE1C variant with V-gene and J-gene trimming of TCR beta chains, and an independent cohort replicated the association. The sequencing pipeline was judged likely to have produced a cluster of highly shared sequence variants as a technical artifact. The only immune exposure information available for the cohort was CMV serostatus. Roughly uniform sequencing depth across donors was assumed in presence/absence analyses, although this assumption may not hold. A later genetic analysis reported fewer N-insertions in productive TCRs among donors in an Asian-associated ancestry cluster than the roughly 700-donor mean. In a later analysis, TCR association rates were found to vary across HLA loci, with the most associated TCRs seen for DRB1 alleles and the fewest for HLA-C alleles. The study listed 164 TCR beta chains as associated with cytomegalovirus. Assigning TCR associations to individual alleles was difficult when HLA alleles, especially DR and DQ, strongly co-occurred. In an earlier analysis of roughly 500 of the donors, most TCR beta V segments appeared in productive rearrangements about 87% or about 30% of the time, broadly matching IMGT annotations. Most TCR sequences were observed very rarely across donors, whereas some public TCRs were present in many individuals. Because the 87-base-pair reads could not distinguish some IMGT-functional V segments, including TRBV6-2 and TRBV6-3, those segments were excluded. In a later analysis, HLA-associated TCR beta chains showed more clonal expansion and lower generation probabilities than non-associated chains that were equally common. In a later analysis, most CMV-associated TCR beta chains were found to appear HLA-restricted, with HLA associations seemingly driven largely by CMV exposure. The cohort was sequenced for TCR beta chains only, and without alpha or paired-chain data the features that could be detected were limited. In a later analysis, several top co-occurrence clusters were reported to appear linked to parvovirus B19, influenza, CMV and Epstein-Barr virus.

The V and J ends are trimmed by 0 bases and 5 bases, leaving 8 bases between them. The CDR3 sequence holds 13 residues, the cysteine and phenylalanine included. Solely the CDR3 DNA is kept, with 39 bases framed from the first base. For CDR1 and CDR2, the germline V gene (reference sequence) lists GTSNPN and SVGIG. The clonotype comes from a girl under 10 years old in good health and CMV-seronegative. The sequence is built from TRBV30 and TRBJ2-1, with TRBD2 perhaps the D gene, on 6 matching bases. The sample comprised PBMCs. The CDR3: CAWSVRRDNEQFF. The DNA sequence reads TGTGCCTGGAGTGTACGGAGGGACAATGAGCAGTTCTTC.